This T cell receptor beta chain is drawn from a study of early T cells in non-severe SARS-CoV-2 infection. Whole-study context: Unpaired chains resulted from sequencing bulk RNA of unsorted whole blood. Study-level findings and limits: VDJdb matching skewed toward anti-spike CD8 responses, missing private and CD4 specificities.

The CDR3 length is 15 residues. Germline lookup yields CDR1 SNHLY and CDR2 FYNNEI. V was shortened by 7 bases and J by 2 bases, with 14 bases between the two germline ends. Regarding this clonotype: Its target is unknown.

The library protocol tagged individual cDNA molecules with unique molecular identifiers. Using its own MiXCR run on the 5' RACE reads, TCRdb lists one record per CDR3 protein. This sample has fewer than 50,000 distinct CDR3 sequences, with 3% to 4% found just once. This receptor was taken from an adult who was a healthcare worker with PCR-confirmed SARS-CoV-2 infection or an uninfected control (not recorded which). The chain couples TRBV2 to TRBJ2-2, with D possibly being TRBD1 (6 bases). The sequencing input was whole blood. As DNA, the CDR3 is TGTGCCAGCACTGGTCCGGGGACAAACACCGGGGAGCTGTTTTTT. Its protein is CASTGPGTNTGELFF.